This T cell receptor (beta chain) was obtained from a study of cytomegalovirus exposure and HLA in healthy donors. Trimming took 0 bases from V and 4 from J; bases not matched to a gene: 8. This CDR3 contains 15 residues. Germline V lookup: CDR1 GTSNPN, CDR2 SVGIG (reference sequence). PCR was performed using 60 Vbeta and 13 Jbeta primers. Here immunoSEQ multiplex PCR was the method, and the copy in TCRdb shows in-frame clones only, minus some. Of approximately 100,000 clones listed, roughly 81% are singletons. The sequence was obtained from a man aged 40-49 years in good health and CMV-seronegative. Material for sequencing was PBMCs. This chain connects TRBV30 to TRBJ1-2; 7 positions match TRBD1. CDR3 sequence (DNA): TGTGCCTGGAGTGTAAGCGACAGGGTTATCTATGGCTACACCTTC. Protein product: CAWSVSDRVIYGYTF. The whole variable domain, filled in from reference TRBV30 and TRBJ1-2, reads SQTIHQWPATLVQPVGSPLSLECTVEGTSNPNLYWYRQAAGRGLQLLFYSVGIGQISSEVPQNLSASRPQDRQFILSSKKLLLSDSGFYLCAWSVSDRVIYGYTFGSGTRLTVV.